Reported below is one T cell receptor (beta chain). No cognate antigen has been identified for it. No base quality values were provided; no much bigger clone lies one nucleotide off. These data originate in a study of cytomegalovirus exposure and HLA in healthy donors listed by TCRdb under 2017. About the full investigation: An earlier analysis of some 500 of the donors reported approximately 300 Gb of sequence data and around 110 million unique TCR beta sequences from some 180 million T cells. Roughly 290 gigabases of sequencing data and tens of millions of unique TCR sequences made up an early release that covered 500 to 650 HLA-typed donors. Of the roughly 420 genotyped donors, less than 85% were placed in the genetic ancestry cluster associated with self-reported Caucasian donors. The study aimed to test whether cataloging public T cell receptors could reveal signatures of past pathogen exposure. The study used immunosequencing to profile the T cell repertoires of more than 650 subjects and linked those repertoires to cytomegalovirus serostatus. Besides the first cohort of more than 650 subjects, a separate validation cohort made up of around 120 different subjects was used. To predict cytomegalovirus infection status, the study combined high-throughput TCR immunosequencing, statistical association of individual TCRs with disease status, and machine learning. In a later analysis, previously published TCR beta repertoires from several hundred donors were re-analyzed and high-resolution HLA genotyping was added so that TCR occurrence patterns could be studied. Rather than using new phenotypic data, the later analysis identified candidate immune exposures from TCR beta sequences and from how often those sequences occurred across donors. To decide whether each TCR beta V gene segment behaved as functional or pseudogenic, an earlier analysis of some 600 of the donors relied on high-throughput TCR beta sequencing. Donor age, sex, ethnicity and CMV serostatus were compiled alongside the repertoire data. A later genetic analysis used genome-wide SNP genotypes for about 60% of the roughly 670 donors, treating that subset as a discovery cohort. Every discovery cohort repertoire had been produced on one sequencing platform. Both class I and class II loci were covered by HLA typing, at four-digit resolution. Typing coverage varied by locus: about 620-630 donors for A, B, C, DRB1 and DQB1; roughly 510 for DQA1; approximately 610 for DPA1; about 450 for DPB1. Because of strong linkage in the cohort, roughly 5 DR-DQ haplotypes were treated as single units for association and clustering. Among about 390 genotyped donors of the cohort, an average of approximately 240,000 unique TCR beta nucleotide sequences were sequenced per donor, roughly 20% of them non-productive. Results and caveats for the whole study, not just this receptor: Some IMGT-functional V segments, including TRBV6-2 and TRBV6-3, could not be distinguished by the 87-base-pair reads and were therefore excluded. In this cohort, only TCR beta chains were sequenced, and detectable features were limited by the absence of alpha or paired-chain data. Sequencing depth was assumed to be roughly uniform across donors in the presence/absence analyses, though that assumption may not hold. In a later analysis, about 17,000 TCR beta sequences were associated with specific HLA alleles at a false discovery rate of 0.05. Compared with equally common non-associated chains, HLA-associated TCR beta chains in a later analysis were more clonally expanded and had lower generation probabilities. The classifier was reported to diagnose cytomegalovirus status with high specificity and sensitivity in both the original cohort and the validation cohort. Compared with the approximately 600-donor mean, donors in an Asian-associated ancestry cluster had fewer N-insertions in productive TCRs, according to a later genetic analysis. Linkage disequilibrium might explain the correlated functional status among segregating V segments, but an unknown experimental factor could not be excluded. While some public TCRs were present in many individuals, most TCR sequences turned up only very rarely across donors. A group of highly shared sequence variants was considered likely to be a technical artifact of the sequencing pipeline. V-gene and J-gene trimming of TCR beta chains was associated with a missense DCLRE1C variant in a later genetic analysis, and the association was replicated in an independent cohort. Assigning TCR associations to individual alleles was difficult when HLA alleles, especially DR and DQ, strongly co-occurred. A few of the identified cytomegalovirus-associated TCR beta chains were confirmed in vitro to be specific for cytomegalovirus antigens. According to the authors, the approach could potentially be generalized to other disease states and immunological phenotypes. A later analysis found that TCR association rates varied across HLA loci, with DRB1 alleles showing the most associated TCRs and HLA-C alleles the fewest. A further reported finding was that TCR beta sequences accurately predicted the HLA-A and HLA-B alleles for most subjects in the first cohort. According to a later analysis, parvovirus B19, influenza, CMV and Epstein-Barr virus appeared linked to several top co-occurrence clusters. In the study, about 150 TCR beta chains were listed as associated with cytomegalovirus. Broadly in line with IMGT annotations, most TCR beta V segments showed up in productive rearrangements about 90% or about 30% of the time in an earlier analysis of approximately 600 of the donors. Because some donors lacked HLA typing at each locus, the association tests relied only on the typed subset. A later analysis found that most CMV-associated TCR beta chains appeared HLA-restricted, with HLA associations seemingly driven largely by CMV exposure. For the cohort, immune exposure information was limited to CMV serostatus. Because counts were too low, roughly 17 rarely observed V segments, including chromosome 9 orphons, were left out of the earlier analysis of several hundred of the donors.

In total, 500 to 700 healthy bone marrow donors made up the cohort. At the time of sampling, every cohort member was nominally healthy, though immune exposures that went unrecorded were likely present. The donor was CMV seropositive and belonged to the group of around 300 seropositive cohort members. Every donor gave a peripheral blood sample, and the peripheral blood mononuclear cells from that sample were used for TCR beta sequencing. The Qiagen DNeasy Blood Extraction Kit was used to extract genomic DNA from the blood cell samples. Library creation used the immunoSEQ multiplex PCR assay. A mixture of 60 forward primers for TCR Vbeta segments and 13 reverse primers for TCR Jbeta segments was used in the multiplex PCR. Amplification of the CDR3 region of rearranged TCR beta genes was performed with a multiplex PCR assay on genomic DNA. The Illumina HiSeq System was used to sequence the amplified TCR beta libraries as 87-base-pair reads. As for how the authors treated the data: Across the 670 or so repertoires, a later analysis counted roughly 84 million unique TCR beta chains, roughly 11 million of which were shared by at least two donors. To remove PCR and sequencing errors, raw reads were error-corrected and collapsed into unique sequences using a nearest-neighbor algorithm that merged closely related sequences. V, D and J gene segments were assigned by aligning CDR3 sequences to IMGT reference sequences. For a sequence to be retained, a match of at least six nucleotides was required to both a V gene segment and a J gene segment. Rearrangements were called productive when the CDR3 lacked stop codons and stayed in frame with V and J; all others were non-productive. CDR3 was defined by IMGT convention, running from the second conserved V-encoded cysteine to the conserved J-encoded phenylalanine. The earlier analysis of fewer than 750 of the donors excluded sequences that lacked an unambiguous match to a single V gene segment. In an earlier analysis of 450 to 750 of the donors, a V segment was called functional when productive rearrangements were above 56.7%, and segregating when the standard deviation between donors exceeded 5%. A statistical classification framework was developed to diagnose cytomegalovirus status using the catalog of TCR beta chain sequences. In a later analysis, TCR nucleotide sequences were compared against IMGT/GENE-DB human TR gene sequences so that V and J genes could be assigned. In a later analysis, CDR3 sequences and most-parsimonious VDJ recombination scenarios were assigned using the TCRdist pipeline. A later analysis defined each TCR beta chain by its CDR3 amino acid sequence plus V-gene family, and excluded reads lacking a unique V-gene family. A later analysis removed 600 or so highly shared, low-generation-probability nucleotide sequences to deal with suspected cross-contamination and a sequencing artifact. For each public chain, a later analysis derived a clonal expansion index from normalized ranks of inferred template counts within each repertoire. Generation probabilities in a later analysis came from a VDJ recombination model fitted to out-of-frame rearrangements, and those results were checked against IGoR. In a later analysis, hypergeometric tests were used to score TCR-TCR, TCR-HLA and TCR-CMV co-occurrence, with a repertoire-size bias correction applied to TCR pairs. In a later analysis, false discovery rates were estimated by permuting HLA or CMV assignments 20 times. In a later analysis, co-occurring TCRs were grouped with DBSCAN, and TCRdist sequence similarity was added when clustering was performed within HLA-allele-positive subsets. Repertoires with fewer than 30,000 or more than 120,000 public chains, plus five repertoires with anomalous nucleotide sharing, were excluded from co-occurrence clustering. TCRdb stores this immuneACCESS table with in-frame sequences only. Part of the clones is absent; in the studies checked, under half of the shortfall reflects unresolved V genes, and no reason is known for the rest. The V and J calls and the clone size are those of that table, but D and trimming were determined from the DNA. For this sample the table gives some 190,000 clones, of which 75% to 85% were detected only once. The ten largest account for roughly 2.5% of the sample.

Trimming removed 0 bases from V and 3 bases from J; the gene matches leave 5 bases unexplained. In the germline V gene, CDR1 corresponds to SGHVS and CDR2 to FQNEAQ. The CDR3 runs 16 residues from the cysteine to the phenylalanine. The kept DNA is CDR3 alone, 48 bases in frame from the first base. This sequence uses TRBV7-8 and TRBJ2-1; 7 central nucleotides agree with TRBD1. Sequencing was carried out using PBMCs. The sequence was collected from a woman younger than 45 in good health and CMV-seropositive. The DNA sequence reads TGTGCCAGCAGCTTAGCACCCGGGACAGTCTACAATGAGCAGTTCTTC. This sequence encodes CASSLAPGTVYNEQFF.